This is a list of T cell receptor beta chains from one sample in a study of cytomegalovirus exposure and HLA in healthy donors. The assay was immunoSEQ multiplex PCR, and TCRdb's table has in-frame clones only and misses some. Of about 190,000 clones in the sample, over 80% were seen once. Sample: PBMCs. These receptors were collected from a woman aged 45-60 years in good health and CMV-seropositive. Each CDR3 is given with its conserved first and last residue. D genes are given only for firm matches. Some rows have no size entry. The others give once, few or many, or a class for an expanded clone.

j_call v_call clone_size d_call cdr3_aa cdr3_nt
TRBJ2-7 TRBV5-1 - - CASSSVGGREQYF TGCGCCAGCAGCTCGGTCGGGGGACGCGAGCAGTACTTC
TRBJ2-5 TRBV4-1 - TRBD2 CASTPGGAQTQYF TGCGCCAGCACCCCCGGGGGGGCACAGACCCAGTACTTC
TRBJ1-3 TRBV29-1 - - CSVRTNSGNTIYF TGCAGCGTTCGGACAAATTCTGGAAACACCATATATTTT
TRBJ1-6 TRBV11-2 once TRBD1 CASSSPDRVFNSPLHF TGTGCCAGCAGTTCCCCCGACAGGGTGTTTAATTCACCCCTCCACTTT
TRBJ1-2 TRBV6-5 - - CASSYSGRGDYGYTF TGTGCCAGCAGTTACTCCGGCAGGGGAGACTATGGCTACACCTTC
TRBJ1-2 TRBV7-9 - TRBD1 CASSPGQAWGYTF TGTGCCAGCAGCCCTGGACAGGCTTGGGGCTACACCTTC
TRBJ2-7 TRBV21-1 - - CASSNQGRAYEQYF TGTGCCAGCAGCAACCAAGGCAGGGCATACGAGCAGTACTTC
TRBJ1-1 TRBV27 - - CASSKQEMNTEAFF TGTGCCAGCAGTAAACAGGAGATGAACACTGAAGCTTTCTTT
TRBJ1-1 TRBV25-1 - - CASRGGTLEAFF TGTGCCAGCAGGGGAGGGACACTTGAAGCTTTCTTT
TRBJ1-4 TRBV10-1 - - CASSPDRREKLFF TGCGCCAGCAGTCCCGACAGAAGAGAAAAACTGTTTTTT
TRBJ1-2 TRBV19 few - CASSGGAGYGYTF TGTGCCAGTAGTGGGGGCGCTGGTTATGGCTACACCTTC
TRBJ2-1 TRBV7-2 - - CASSSRVISYNEQFF TGTGCCAGCAGCTCCCGAGTTATCTCCTACAATGAGCAGTTCTTC
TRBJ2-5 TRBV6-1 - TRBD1 CASSLNRGNRETQYF TGTGCCAGCAGTTTGAACAGGGGGAATCGGGAGACCCAGTACTTC
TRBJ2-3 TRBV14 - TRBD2 CASSQLGRGADTQYF TGTGCCAGCAGCCAGCTCGGGAGGGGCGCAGATACGCAGTATTTT
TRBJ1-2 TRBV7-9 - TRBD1 CASSLGGQGSDGYTF TGTGCCAGCAGCTTAGGGGGACAGGGAAGTGATGGCTACACCTTC
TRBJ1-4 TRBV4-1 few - CASSLNRDTEKLFF TGCGCCAGCAGTCTAAACCGGGACACTGAAAAACTGTTTTTT
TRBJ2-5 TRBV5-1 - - CASSLVSETQYF TGCGCCAGCAGCTTGGTCTCGGAGACCCAGTACTTC
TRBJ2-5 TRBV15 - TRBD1 CATAPGQGVQRTQYF TGTGCCACCGCTCCTGGACAGGGGGTGCAGAGGACCCAGTACTTC
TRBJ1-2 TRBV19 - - CASTYDQGPTNYGYTF TGTGCCAGTACATACGACCAGGGGCCAACTAACTATGGCTACACCTTC
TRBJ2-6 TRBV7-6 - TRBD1 CASSLIITGAGANVLTF TGTGCCAGCAGCTTGATTATTACAGGGGCTGGGGCCAACGTCCTGACTTTC
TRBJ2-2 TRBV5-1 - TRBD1 CASSPGTVGDTGELFF TGCGCCAGCAGCCCAGGGACAGTCGGGGACACCGGGGAGCTGTTTTTT
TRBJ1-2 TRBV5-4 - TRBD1 CASSTGTGAVRNYSYTF TGTGCCAGCAGTACGGGGACAGGGGCCGTTCGCAACTATAGCTACACCTTC
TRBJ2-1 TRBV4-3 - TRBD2 CASSQEARSERGGRDEQFF TGCGCCAGCAGCCAAGAAGCCCGTTCAGAGCGGGGGGGCCGAGATGAGCAGTTCTTC
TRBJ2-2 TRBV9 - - CASSASRVRGTGELFF TGTGCCAGCAGCGCGAGCCGGGTCAGGGGCACCGGGGAGCTGTTTTTT
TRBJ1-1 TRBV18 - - CASSPQENLGNTEAFF TGTGCCAGCTCACCTCAGGAAAATCTCGGGAACACTGAAGCTTTCTTT
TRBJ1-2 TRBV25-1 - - CASRGMGYGYTF TGTGCCAGTCGGGGGATGGGGTATGGCTACACCTTC
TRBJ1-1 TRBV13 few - CATKTESNTEAFF TGTGCCACTAAGACAGAGAGTAACACTGAAGCTTTCTTT
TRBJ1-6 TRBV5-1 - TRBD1 CASSPGDRENSPLHF TGCGCCAGCAGCCCAGGAGACAGGGAGAATTCACCCCTCCACTTT
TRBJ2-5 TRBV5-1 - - CASSLLAVPQETQYF TGCGCCAGCAGCCTATTAGCGGTTCCCCAAGAGACCCAGTACTTC
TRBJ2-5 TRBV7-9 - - CASSFTSGETQYF TGTGCCAGCAGCTTCACTAGTGGAGAGACCCAGTACTTC
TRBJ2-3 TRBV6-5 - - CASSRTNPSTDTQYF TGTGCCAGCAGTAGGACTAACCCTAGCACAGATACGCAGTATTTT
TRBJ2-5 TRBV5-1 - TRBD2 CASSPGTSWETQYF TGCGCCAGCAGCCCGGGGACTAGCTGGGAGACCCAGTACTTC
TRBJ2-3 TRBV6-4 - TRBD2 CASSTSGGGSDTQYF TGTGCCAGCAGTACTAGCGGGGGGGGGTCAGATACGCAGTATTTT
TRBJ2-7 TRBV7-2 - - CASSLSLLRGAYEQYF TGTGCCAGCAGCTTATCCCTTCTCAGGGGCGCTTACGAGCAGTACTTC
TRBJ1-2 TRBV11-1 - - CASSLSVLSYGYTF TGTGCCAGCAGCTTAAGTGTCCTAAGCTATGGCTACACCTTC
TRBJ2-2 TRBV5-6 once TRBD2 CASSIGLVYGTGELFF TGTGCCAGCAGCATAGGACTAGTGTACGGCACCGGGGAGCTGTTTTTT
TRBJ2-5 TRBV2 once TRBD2 CASSEKLARFSQYF TGTGCCAGCAGCGAGAAACTAGCGAGGTTTTCACAGTACTTC
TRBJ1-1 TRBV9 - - CASSALKVNTEAFF TGTGCCAGCAGCGCACTAAAAGTGAACACTGAAGCTTTCTTT
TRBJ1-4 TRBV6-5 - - CASSYSGTLTNEKLFF TGTGCCAGCAGTTACTCGGGGACTCTAACTAATGAAAAACTGTTTTTT
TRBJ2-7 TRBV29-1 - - CSVEGLSYEQYF TGCAGCGTGGAGGGGTTATCCTACGAGCAGTACTTC
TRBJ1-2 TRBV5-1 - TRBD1 CASSYRDRGYGYTF TGCGCCAGCAGCTACCGGGACAGGGGCTATGGCTACACCTTC
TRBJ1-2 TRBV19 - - CASGPGLHYGYTF TGTGCCAGTGGCCCAGGACTTCACTATGGCTACACCTTC
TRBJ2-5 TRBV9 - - CASSRAVQETQYF TGTGCCAGCAGCCGAGCGGTCCAAGAGACCCAGTACTTC
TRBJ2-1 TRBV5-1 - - CASSLLGSRREQFF TGCGCCAGCAGCCTTTTAGGATCCAGGAGGGAGCAGTTCTTC
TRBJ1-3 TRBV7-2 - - CASSPGAGNTIYF TGTGCCAGCAGCCCAGGGGCTGGAAACACCATATATTTT
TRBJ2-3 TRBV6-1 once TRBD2 CASSEGLASGSETQYF TGTGCCAGCAGTGAGGGGTTGGCTAGCGGGTCTGAGACGCAGTATTTT
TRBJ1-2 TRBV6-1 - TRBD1 CATKGTGGFRGYTF TGTGCCACAAAGGGGACAGGGGGATTTCGTGGCTACACCTTC
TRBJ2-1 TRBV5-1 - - CASSEASGPYNEQFF TGCGCCAGCAGCGAGGCGAGCGGGCCCTACAATGAGCAGTTCTTC
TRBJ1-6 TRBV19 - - CASSIIGSSPLHF TGTGCCAGTAGTATAATAGGGAGTTCACCCCTCCACTTT